This T cell receptor (beta chain) was profiled in a study of T cell repertoires in cytomegalovirus infection (dated by TCRdb to about 2019). For context, the study as a whole: The HLA type of each donor mattered for the analysis, because public TCR beta signatures pointed to carriage of CMV infection along with the matching HLA type. General conclusions and limits of the study: Carriers of CMV infection plus the relevant HLA type were discriminated by the cumulative frequency of public TCR beta family members in the study cohort and in an independent roughly 340-donor cohort. The ex vivo response was dominated by HLA-C-restricted CMV-specific TCR beta clonotypes, and the single most frequent clonotype in two of eight donors was supplied by these HLA-C-restricted clonotypes.

Data came from an Illumina HiSeq 1500. The public reads were reanalyzed by TCRdb: fastp trimming at Q25, MiXCR alignment, in-frame beta chains only. Merged by CDR3 protein, the rows form single entries marked with the most common genes and DNA. The sample table holds 630,000 or so distinct CDR3 sequences, of which around 24% were seen once. 8% of the sample is held by the ten biggest clonotypes. For this clonotype: What this receptor recognizes is not known. Base qualities were left out, and no much larger clone turns up one base away.

The CDR3 sequence holds 14 residues, the cysteine and phenylalanine included. Left in the record is the CDR3 DNA by itself, 42 bases read in frame from the first base. CDR1 and CDR2 are drawn from the germline V gene: SGDLS, YYNGEE. The trim is 0 bases for V and 6 bases for J, with a gap of 12 bases between the germline ends. Recombination joined TRBV9 with TRBJ1-2; confidence is insufficient to name the D gene. This TCR came from a human donor in good health (CMV status not recorded). Some clones in this sample may be carry-over from other donors' samples. Source material: CD8+ T cells from PBMCs. The nucleotides read TGTGCCAGCAGCGTAGCTCAGGTGTCGGATGGCTACACCTTC. Translation gives CASSVAQVSDGYTF.